Listed below are T cell receptor beta chains from one sample, sequenced in a study of CD8 T cells in Susac syndrome. MiXCR, applied by TCRdb to the immunoSEQ multiplex PCR reads, yields one record per CDR3 protein. The profile shows 100,000 to 150,000 distinct CDR3 sequences, about 95% of them singletons. The sequenced material came from CD4+ T cells from PBMCs. The receptors were gathered from a human donor in good health. Both conserved end residues are part of each CDR3. A D gene is named only where the DNA matches it firmly. The size field is filled for only some rows; it gives once, few, many or a size class.

d_call	v_call	j_call	cdr3_length	clone_size	cdr3_aa	cdr3_nt
TRBD1	TRBV6-6	TRBJ2-7	15	.	CASSYSWDRPPEQYF	TGTGCCAGCAGTTATTCGTGGGACAGGCCCCCCGAGCAGTACTTC
.	TRBV7-9	TRBJ1-1	14	.	CASSLGGGNTEAFF	TGTGCCAGCAGCTTAGGCGGGGGGAACACTGAAGCTTTCTTT
.	TRBV18	TRBJ2-5	15	once	CASSPRTAQGETQYF	TGTGCCAGCTCACCTCGAACGGCCCAGGGAGAGACCCAGTACTTC
TRBD2	TRBV7-8	TRBJ2-2	17	.	CASRIPGGRGNTGELFF	TGTGCCAGCAGAATACCGGGCGGGAGGGGTAACACCGGGGAGCTGTTTTTT
.	TRBV12-3/TRBV12-4	TRBJ2-7	12	.	CASSLPGSEQYF	TGTGCCAGCAGTTTACCGGGCTCCGAGCAGTACTTC
.	TRBV29-1	TRBJ1-4	12	.	CSVNSGEEKLFF	TGCAGCGTGAACAGCGGAGAGGAAAAACTGTTTTTT
.	TRBV12-3/TRBV12-4	TRBJ1-2	14	.	CASSLSSTGYGYTF	TGTGCCAGCAGTTTAAGTTCTACCGGATATGGCTACACCTTC
.	TRBV7-9	TRBJ1-3	13	.	CATRVGTGNTIYF	TGTGCCACCCGGGTCGGTACCGGAAACACCATATATTTT
.	TRBV7-9	TRBJ2-3	12	.	CASSSEGDTQYF	TGTGCCAGCAGTTCAGAGGGGGATACGCAGTATTTT
.	TRBV28	TRBJ2-3	15	.	CASSPPAGLTDTQYF	TGTGCCAGCAGTCCCCCTGCGGGCCTCACAGATACGCAGTATTTT
.	TRBV29-1	TRBJ1-4	12	.	CSVEERPEKLFF	TGCAGCGTTGAGGAGCGTCCTGAAAAACTGTTTTTT
TRBD2	TRBV7-2	TRBJ2-5	16	.	CASSSSGSPRGETQYF	TGTGCCAGCAGCTCTAGCGGGAGCCCTCGAGGGGAGACCCAGTACTTC
TRBD2	TRBV9	TRBJ2-3	15	.	CASNPTSGRVNTQYF	TGTGCCAGCAACCCCACTAGCGGGAGGGTCAATACGCAGTATTTT
.	TRBV21-1	TRBJ2-7	13	.	CASVTQGIDEQYF	TGTGCCAGTGTAACACAGGGGATCGACGAGCAGTACTTC
.	TRBV29-1	TRBJ2-7	12	.	CSVEVGGDEQYF	TGCAGCGTTGAAGTTGGAGGAGACGAGCAGTACTTC
.	TRBV6-2/TRBV6-3	TRBJ1-5	16	.	CASSSMTTVSNQPQHF	TGTGCCAGCAGCAGCATGACGACGGTTAGCAATCAGCCCCAGCATTTT
.	TRBV30	TRBJ1-5	14	.	CAWRRQGRNQPQHF	TGTGCCTGGAGACGTCAGGGACGCAATCAGCCCCAGCATTTT
TRBD1	TRBV19	TRBJ1-1	16	.	CASSSTPGTGKSEAFF	TGTGCCAGTAGTTCAACCCCCGGGACAGGGAAGAGTGAAGCTTTCTTT
.	TRBV28	TRBJ2-7	14	.	CASSLIEGVSQQYF	TGTGCCAGCAGTTTAATAGAAGGGGTTAGCCAGCAGTACTTC
.	TRBV28	TRBJ2-7	12	.	CASSTTSYEQYF	TGTGCCAGCAGTACTACCTCGTACGAGCAGTACTTC
.	TRBV7-9	TRBJ2-5	12	.	CASSLSAETQYF	TGTGCCAGCAGCTTGAGCGCCGAGACCCAGTACTTC
.	TRBV3-1	TRBJ2-3	16	.	CASSARSGSGTDTQYF	TGTGCCAGCAGCGCTCGGAGTGGTTCGGGCACAGATACGCAGTATTTT
.	TRBV30	TRBJ1-5	13	.	CAWSVGNVQPQHF	TGTGCCTGGAGTGTAGGGAACGTTCAGCCCCAGCATTTT
.	TRBV7-9	TRBJ2-7	13	.	CASSWGQGAQEYF	.
.	TRBV20-1	TRBJ1-1	13	.	CSASDRSGTEAFF	TGCAGTGCTAGTGACAGGAGCGGCACTGAAGCTTTCTTT
.	TRBV28	TRBJ2-5	15	.	CASSFPGLVGETQYF	TGTGCCAGCAGTTTTCCAGGGCTGGTGGGGGAGACCCAGTACTTC
TRBD2	TRBV6-6	TRBJ2-1	15	.	CASRPSSGRALEQFF	TGTGCCAGCAGACCCTCTAGCGGGAGGGCCCTTGAGCAGTTCTTC
.	TRBV2	TRBJ1-1	15	.	CASSELGGRNTEAFF	TGTGCCAGCAGTGAACTAGGAGGGCGTAACACTGAAGCTTTCTTT
TRBD2	TRBV5-4	TRBJ2-7	13	.	CASRASGQYEQYF	TGTGCCAGCAGGGCTAGCGGGCAATACGAGCAGTACTTC
TRBD1	TRBV28	TRBJ1-1	14	.	CASRGTAGITEAFF	TGTGCCAGCAGGGGGACAGCTGGGATCACTGAAGCTTTCTTT
.	TRBV29-1	TRBJ2-7	12	.	CSVGSGNYEQYF	TGCAGCGTTGGATCAGGGAACTACGAGCAGTACTTC
TRBD1	TRBV24-1	TRBJ2-7	14	.	CATSDFTGVAEQYF	TGTGCCACCAGTGATTTTACAGGGGTCGCCGAGCAGTACTTC
TRBD2	TRBV23-1	TRBJ2-7	17	.	CASSQIRLAPFPYEQYF	TGCGCCAGCAGTCAAATCCGACTAGCACCCTTTCCCTACGAGCAGTACTTC
TRBD2	TRBV7-2	TRBJ2-5	16	.	CASSSKREGLRETQYF	TGTGCCAGCAGTTCGAAGCGGGAGGGCCTAAGGGAGACCCAGTACTTC
.	TRBV12-3/TRBV12-4	TRBJ1-1	13	.	CASSSQLLTEAFF	TGTGCCAGCAGTTCCCAACTCCTCACTGAAGCTTTCTTT
.	TRBV7-8	TRBJ2-4	19	.	CASSPFQRVTGSVVDIQYF	TGTGCCAGCAGCCCATTTCAGAGGGTAACAGGGAGCGTAGTGGACATTCAGTACTTC
.	TRBV20-1	TRBJ1-5	16	once	CSASGQGGFGNQPQHF	TGCAGTGCAAGTGGCCAGGGAGGATTTGGCAATCAGCCCCAGCATTTT
.	TRBV3-1	TRBJ1-2	12	.	CASSHSTYGYTF	TGTGCCAGCAGCCACTCTACCTATGGCTACACCTTC
.	TRBV18	TRBJ1-5	13	.	CASSSLDNQPQHF	TGTGCCAGCTCATCGCTGGACAATCAGCCCCAGCATTTT
.	TRBV4-2	TRBJ2-4	16	.	CASSTQGRLAKNIQYF	TGTGCCAGCAGCACTCAGGGGCGGTTAGCCAAAAACATTCAGTACTTC
TRBD1	TRBV4-1	TRBJ2-3	16	.	CASSPPGQGAKDTQYF	TGCGCCAGCAGCCCGCCGGGACAGGGGGCAAAAGATACGCAGTATTTT
TRBD1	TRBV28	TRBJ2-5	15	.	CASSQTYGTEETQYF	TGTGCCAGCAGCCAAACCTACGGGACAGAAGAGACCCAGTACTTC